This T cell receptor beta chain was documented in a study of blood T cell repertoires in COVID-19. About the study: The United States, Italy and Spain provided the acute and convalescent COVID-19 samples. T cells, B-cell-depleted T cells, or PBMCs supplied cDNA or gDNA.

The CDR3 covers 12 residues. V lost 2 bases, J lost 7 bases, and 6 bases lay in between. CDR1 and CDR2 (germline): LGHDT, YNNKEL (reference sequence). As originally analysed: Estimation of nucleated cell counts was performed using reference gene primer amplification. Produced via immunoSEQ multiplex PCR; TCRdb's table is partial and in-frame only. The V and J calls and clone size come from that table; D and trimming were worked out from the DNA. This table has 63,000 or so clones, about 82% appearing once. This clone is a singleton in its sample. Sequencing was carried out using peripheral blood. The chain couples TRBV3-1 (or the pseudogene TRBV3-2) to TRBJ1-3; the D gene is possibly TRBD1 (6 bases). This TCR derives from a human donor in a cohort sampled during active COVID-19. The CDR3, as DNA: TGTGCCAGCAGCCAAACAGGGAACACCATATATTTT. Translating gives CASSQTGNTIYF.